This TCR beta chain derives from a study of spatial heterogeneity in lung cancer. Study details: Detected beta-chain sequences consistently exceeded alpha-chain sequences. The mean occurrence of each unique TCR and UMI combination in raw reads exceeded eight.

Noted time point: sample taken at primary tumor resection. Frozen PBMC, nontumor lung or tumor provided whole RNA, which was sequenced unsorted. The donor population consisted of approximately 79 patients with untreated, early-stage non-small cell lung cancer. J gave up 4 bases and V 5 bases, and 5 bases lay outside the gene matches. CDR1 and CDR2 (germline): PRHDT, FYEKMQ (reference sequence). The CDR3 totals 15 residues. This clonotype was seen repeatedly, ten times or more. TCRdb independently ran MiXCR on the 5' RACE reads; one entry per CDR3 protein. The sample has more than 80,000 distinct CDR3 sequences, around 12% seen once.

The source was PBMCs, collected at surgery. The chain recombines TRBV13 with TRBJ2-2; 9 nucleotides match TRBD1. The TCR was taken from a male donor with early-stage non-small cell lung cancer. The CDR3 sequence is CASSRQGGVTGELFF. CDR3 in DNA: TGTGCCAGCAGCCGACAGGGGGGTGTCACCGGGGAGCTGTTTTTT.